Listed below are T cell receptor beta chains from one sample, sequenced in a study of regulatory T cells in long-lasting Graves disease. Each CDR3 protein gets one entry after TCRdb re-called the multiplex PCR reads with MiXCR. Of hundreds of thousands of distinct CDR3 sequences listed, roughly 20% are singletons. Sequenced material: peripheral blood mononuclear cells (PBMCs), taken when the disease was refractory, from a patient treated with antithyroid drugs. These receptors all come from a female donor with Graves disease. The conserved cysteine and the conserved F or W are not part of the CDR3 here.

J | V | CDR3
TRBJ1-2 | TRBV5-1 | ASSRTAGDYGYT
TRBJ2-1 | TRBV11-1 | ASSRTSGSTYNEQF
TRBJ2-4 | TRBV6-5 | ASSYTPAKNIQY
TRBJ2-7 | TRBV13 | ASSLGRGLAGDEQY
TRBJ2-2 | TRBV6-5 | ASSYVQAGELF
TRBJ1-1 | TRBV6-1 | ASLTTNTEAF
TRBJ2-7 | TRBV28 | ASSPRQVVYEQY
TRBJ2-7 | TRBV10-3 | AISESRVGAYEQY
TRBJ2-7 | TRBV4-2 | ASSQVATDYEQY
TRBJ2-2 | TRBV19 | ASSYGSLAGAPGELF
TRBJ2-3 | TRBV28 | ASNTPLGTQY
TRBJ2-2 | TRBV9 | ASNRGGRAVNTGELF
TRBJ2-7 | TRBV28 | ASSFGHHYEQY
TRBJ2-7 | TRBV6-1 | ASSTNPGGPLNEQY
TRBJ1-2 | TRBV11-2 | ASSLGTGVAPYGYT
TRBJ1-2 | TRBV5-4 | ASSLWLFANGYT
TRBJ1-6 | TRBV28 | ASSAPGRNSPLH
TRBJ2-7 | TRBV7-9 | ASSYSTSGRNEQY
TRBJ1-1 | TRBV19 | ASAGQPGAF
TRBJ1-1 | TRBV27 | ASSFGPTGGTEAF
TRBJ1-3 | TRBV7-2 | AGSLAAWTGLGNTIY
TRBJ2-7 | TRBV27 | ASSSSGSLGEQY
TRBJ2-7 | TRBV28 | ASSLAAGTEAYEQY
TRBJ2-6 | TRBV7-2 | ASSFDPSGANVLT
TRBJ1-4 | TRBV24-1 | ATSDWDTRIFATNEKLF
TRBJ2-1 | TRBV7-6 | ASSLASVYNEQF
TRBJ1-1 | TRBV6-2/TRBV6-3 | ASSYRGIGDLRTEAF
TRBJ1-6 | TRBV5-4 | ASSSRQGLHSPLH
TRBJ2-6 | TRBV6-5 | ASSYSGGGSGANVLT